This TCR beta chain derives from a study of blood T cell repertoires in COVID-19. Overall study: Samples taken during acute and convalescent COVID-19 were collected in the United States, Italy and Spain. Nucleic acid was either cDNA or gDNA, and it came from T cells, B-cell-depleted T cells, or PBMCs.

V was shortened by 3 bases and J by 7 bases, with 6 bases between the two germline ends. The CDR3 is 12 amino acids. Germline values: CDR1 LNHDA, CDR2 SQIVND (reference sequence). In the original processing: The authors estimated nucleated cell counts from reference gene primer amplification. Clones were sequenced by immunoSEQ multiplex PCR, and TCRdb holds only the in-frame ones, with some missing. The D gene and trimming were derived from the DNA, and the V and J assignments and clone size from that table. Of tens of thousands of clones detected, roughly nine tenths appear once; the ten largest clones hold 25% to 35%.

The V and J genes are TRBV19 and TRBJ1-4, with D hard to call. The sequence derives from a woman of 80 years or more with acute or convalescent COVID-19. Sequencing was done on a sample of peripheral blood. CDR3 protein: CASSIRGEKLFF. The CDR3 nucleotides read TGTGCCAGTAGTATCCGGGGTGAAAAACTGTTTTTT.